Listed below are T cell receptor beta chains from one sample, sequenced in a study of T cell repertoires in cytomegalovirus infection. TCRdb reprocessed the reads with MiXCR, giving one entry per CDR3 protein. The sample lists hundreds of thousands of distinct CDR3 sequences, less than 25% occurring once. Material for sequencing was CD8+ T cells from PBMCs. The receptors were gathered from a human donor in good health (CMV status not recorded). Some clones in this sample may be carry-over from other donors' samples. Both conserved end residues are part of each CDR3. The order of the fields is J gene, clone size, D gene, V gene, CDR3 DNA, CDR3 protein. The D gene is left open where the match is weak. Only some rows state a clone size, as once, few, many or a class for expanded clones.

>TRBJ2-4|NA|NA|TRBV20-1
TGCAGTGCTAGGCCCAGACAGAAAAACATTCAGTACTTC
CSARPRQKNIQYF
>TRBJ1-5|few|NA|TRBV7-2
TGTGCCAGCAGCTTAGCGCGAACTCAGCAGGGTTTCAATCAGCCCCAGCATTTT
CASSLARTQQGFNQPQHF
>TRBJ1-5|many|TRBD1|TRBV7-9
TGTGCCAGCAGCTGGACAGGGGGCGGGCGGAGCAATCAGCCCCAGCATTTT
CASSWTGGGRSNQPQHF
>TRBJ2-2|NA|TRBD2|TRBV15
TGTGCCACCAGCACACTGGGACTAACATCGAACACCGGGGAGCTGTTTTTT
CATSTLGLTSNTGELFF
>TRBJ2-1|NA|TRBD2|TRBV7-9
TGTGCCAGCAGCTCCGGGACAACAAAAGGACTAGCGGGGGGGAGCTCCTACAATGAGCAGTTCTTC
CASSSGTTKGLAGGSSYNEQFF
>TRBJ1-1|many|NA|TRBV7-9
TGTGCCAGCATGGGGGAGAATTGGGGTGACACTGAAGCTTTCTTT
CASMGENWGDTEAFF
>TRBJ2-7|few|TRBD1|TRBV20-1
TGCAGTGCTAGAGTGGGGACAGAATCCTACGAGCAGTACTTC
CSARVGTESYEQYF
>TRBJ2-3|many|TRBD2|TRBV7-9
TGTGCCAGCACCGGTCGGGGGGGGCCAGATACGCAGTATTTT
CASTGRGGPDTQYF
>TRBJ1-2|NA|NA|TRBV23-1
TGCGCCAGCAGTCGCCAGGGACGGGGCGGCGGTAACTATGGCTACACCTTC
CASSRQGRGGGNYGYTF
>TRBJ1-2|many|TRBD1|TRBV12-3/TRBV12-4
TGTGCCAGCAGTCCGGACAGGGGGAACTATGGCTACACCTTC
CASSPDRGNYGYTF
>TRBJ2-3|many|TRBD1|TRBV20-1
TGCAGCCAAGTCCCCTCCGGGACAGGGGTTGGAGATACGCAGTATTTT
CSQVPSGTGVGDTQYF
>TRBJ2-1|NA|TRBD2|TRBV7-9
TGTGCCAGCAGCTTAGCGCCTAGCGGCAATGAGCAGTTCTTC
CASSLAPSGNEQFF
>TRBJ1-1|many|NA|TRBV14
TGTGCCAGCAGCCAAGGGGGATCATATTATCAGGGAACTGAAGCTTTCTTT
CASSQGGSYYQGTEAFF
>TRBJ2-4|many|TRBD1|TRBV28
TGTGCCAGCAGAACGGACAGGGGGAAAAACATTCAGTACTTC
CASRTDRGKNIQYF
>TRBJ2-6|many|TRBD1|TRBV7-9
TGTGCCAGCATTTCACGTGGGACAGTCTCCTCCGGGGCCAACGTCCTGACTTTC
CASISRGTVSSGANVLTF
>TRBJ1-1|NA|NA|TRBV6-6
TGTGCCAGTAACGACCCCGTTCAAGCTTTCTTT
CASNDPVQAFF
>TRBJ1-1|NA|NA|TRBV6-5
TGTGCCAGCAGTTCTACGACAGGAACGTACACTGAAGCTTTCTTT
CASSSTTGTYTEAFF
>TRBJ2-3|NA|TRBD1|TRBV12-3/TRBV12-4
TGTGCCAGCAGTTTACGGGACAGGGATTTAGATACGCAGTATTTT
CASSLRDRDLDTQYF
>TRBJ1-1|many|TRBD1|TRBV28
TGTGCCAGCAGCTTAGGACAGGGTTACACTGAAGCTTTCTTT
CASSLGQGYTEAFF
>TRBJ1-5|many|TRBD1|TRBV7-2
TGTGCCAGCAGCTTAGAGGACAGGGACAATCAGCCCCAGCATTTT
CASSLEDRDNQPQHF
>TRBJ1-2|many|NA|TRBV7-6
TGTGCCAGCAGCTTAGAAAGAGACAGTGTTTTTGGCTACACCTTC
CASSLERDSVFGYTF
>TRBJ2-3|NA|NA|TRBV6-1
TGTGCCAGCAGTGGTAAGCGAGGCGGAGATACGCAGTATTTT
CASSGKRGGDTQYF
>TRBJ1-1|NA|TRBD1|TRBV6-2/TRBV6-3
TGTGCCAGCATGGTGGCAGGGGGAGTGAACACTGAAGCTTTCTTT
CASMVAGGVNTEAFF
>TRBJ1-4|few|NA|TRBV2
TGTGCCAGTTTCAGAGCAACTAATGAAAAACTGTTTTTT
CASFRATNEKLFF
>TRBJ2-3|NA|TRBD2|TRBV7-2
TGTGCCAGCAGCTCGACAGCGGGGTTCACAGATACGCAGTATTTT
CASSSTAGFTDTQYF
>TRBJ1-1|NA|TRBD1|TRBV2
TGTGCCAGCAGTGAGGTGAGGGGGCAGCCGTCAGGGCGACATCACTCCGAAGCTTTCTTT
CASSEVRGQPSGRHHSEAFF
>TRBJ1-1|many|TRBD1|TRBV27
TGTGCCAGCAGCACCAGAGACCCGCGATCAGGGGGAGCTTTCTTT
CASSTRDPRSGGAFF
>TRBJ2-2|few|TRBD1|TRBV10-2
TGCGCCAGCGAACTACAGGGGAACGGGGAGCTGTTTTTT
CASELQGNGELFF
>TRBJ2-3|NA|TRBD1|TRBV2
TGTGCCAGCAGGAGACAGGGCCCCACAGATACGCAGTATTTT
CASRRQGPTDTQYF